The clone carrying this T cell receptor (beta chain) was picked up a small number of times. Its antigen is as yet unknown. This CDR3 comprises 12 residues. After removal of 7 bases from V and 6 bases from J, the junction contained 3 bases not matched to a gene. CDR1 and CDR2 (germline): SGHRS, YFSETQ. The data belong to a study of T cells after yellow fever vaccination. A 5'RACE template-switching step, the method used to make TCR cDNA, added a universal primer site and UMIs. TCRdb ran MiXCR on the 5' RACE reads and lists one entry per CDR3 protein. The table records some 350,000 distinct CDR3 sequences, 6.2% of them present only once. The study, taken as a whole, reports: Abundant clonotypes (contaminants from the bulk population) could be present in FACS-sorted repertoires. A large majority of primary-vaccination clones showed up again after the booster (around 96% CD4, around 90% CD8). Only a minor proportion of clonotypes was detected across both CD4 and CD8 compartments.

Sequenced here: PBMCs, sampled 5 days after the yellow fever booster vaccination. The TCR comes from a man aged 30-40 years who received the YFV17D yellow fever vaccine. The genes are TRBV5-1 and TRBJ2-1, with 8 bases aligning to TRBD1. The CDR3 DNA reads as TGCGCCAGCCAACAGGGGGGCAATGAGCAGTTCTTC. It translates to CASQQGGNEQFF.